These T cell receptor beta chains were read from a single sample in a study of identical twins. TCRdb independently ran MiXCR on the 5' RACE reads; one entry per CDR3 protein. The sample yields about 720,000 distinct CDR3 sequences, more than 6.5% seen once. These data are also associated with another study on yellow fever vaccine responses in identical twins.

The source material was PBMCs. The receptor source for this set is a woman aged 18-29 years in good health. Each CDR3 is given with its conserved first and last residue. A D gene is named only where the DNA matches it firmly. Size is stated for part of the rows, as once, few or many counts, or as a class when the clone is expanded.

abundance	v_gene	j_gene	d_gene	CDR3nt	CDR3aa
many	TRBV5-1	TRBJ2-1	.	TGCGCCAGCCATAGCTCCCACGAATCCTACAATGAGCAGTTCTTC	CASHSSHESYNEQFF
few	TRBV7-2	TRBJ1-5	.	TGTGCCAGCAGCTTAGAAGGGGCGCTGTTTCAGCCCCAGCATTTT	CASSLEGALFQPQHF
many	TRBV7-2	TRBJ2-1	.	TGTGCCAGCAGCTTACCCCCCCTCTCCTACAATGAGCAGTTCTTC	CASSLPPLSYNEQFF
.	TRBV3-1	TRBJ1-6	TRBD1	TGTGCCAGCAGCCAAAAGACAGGGGTTTATAATTCACCCCTCCACTTT	CASSQKTGVYNSPLHF
few	TRBV12-3/TRBV12-4	TRBJ2-1	.	TGTGCCAGCAGGACTCCAGGTTTCTCCTACAATGAGCAGTTCTTC	CASRTPGFSYNEQFF
.	TRBV7-2	TRBJ2-5	.	TGTGCCAGCAGCTTGTTTTTTACCGGGCGGGAGACCCAGTACTTC	CASSLFFTGRETQYF
.	TRBV7-9	TRBJ2-1	TRBD1	TGTGCCAGCAGCTTATCGGCCCCGGGACAGGGTCTGAATGAGCAGTTCTTC	CASSLSAPGQGLNEQFF
.	TRBV7-9	TRBJ2-7	.	TGTGCCAGCAGCCATTGGGATGGAGAGTACGAGCAGTACTTC	CASSHWDGEYEQYF
many	TRBV12-3/TRBV12-4	TRBJ2-3	TRBD2	TGTGCCAGCAGCCATCCAGTTAGCGGGGTAATAGGTGATACGCAGTATTTT	CASSHPVSGVIGDTQYF
few	TRBV5-1	TRBJ2-2	.	TGCGCCAGCAGCTTTGGTTCGAACACCGGGGAGCTGTTTTTT	CASSFGSNTGELFF
.	TRBV4-3	TRBJ2-1	TRBD2	TGCGCCAGCAGCCAGGGGGGGCTAGCGGGAGGATCCTACAATGAGCAGTTCTTC	CASSQGGLAGGSYNEQFF
many	TRBV12-3/TRBV12-4	TRBJ2-7	TRBD2	TGTGCCAGCAGTGCTCCGGGACTAGCGAACTACGAGCAGTACTTC	CASSAPGLANYEQYF
few	TRBV12-3/TRBV12-4	TRBJ1-2	.	TGTGCCAGCAGTTCAGGGGACTCGGGCTACACCTTC	CASSSGDSGYTF
few	TRBV27	TRBJ2-1	TRBD2	TGTGCCAGCGCCAGACTAGCGGGAGGTATGAATGAGCAGTTCTTC	CASARLAGGMNEQFF
few	TRBV5-1	TRBJ2-3	.	TGCGCCAGCAGCTTCGAGGGAGGACCGTTTGCAGATACGCAGTATTTT	CASSFEGGPFADTQYF
once	TRBV6-9	TRBJ2-1	TRBD2	TGTGCCACCAGTTATTTCCTGGGAACAGGGACTAGCGGGAGAGCAATGGAGCAGTTCTTC	CATSYFLGTGTSGRAMEQFF